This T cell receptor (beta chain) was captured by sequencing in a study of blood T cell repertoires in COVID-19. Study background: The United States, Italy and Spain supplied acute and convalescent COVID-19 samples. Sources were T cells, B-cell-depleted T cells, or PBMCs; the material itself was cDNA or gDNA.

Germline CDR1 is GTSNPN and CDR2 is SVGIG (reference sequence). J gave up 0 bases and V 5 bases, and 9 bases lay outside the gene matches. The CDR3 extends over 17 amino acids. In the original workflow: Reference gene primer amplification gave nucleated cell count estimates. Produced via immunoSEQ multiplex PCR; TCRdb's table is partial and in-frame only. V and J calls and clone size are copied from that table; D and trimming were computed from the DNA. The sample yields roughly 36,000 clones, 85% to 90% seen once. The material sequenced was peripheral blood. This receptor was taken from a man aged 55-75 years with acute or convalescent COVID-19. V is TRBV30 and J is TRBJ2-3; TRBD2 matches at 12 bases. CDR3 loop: CAWSRTSGTGSTDTQYF. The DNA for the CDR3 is TGTGCCTGGTCCCGGACTAGCGGGACGGGGAGCACAGATACGCAGTATTTT. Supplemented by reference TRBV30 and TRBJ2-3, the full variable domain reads SQTIHQWPATLVQPVGSPLSLECTVEGTSNPNLYWYRQAAGRGLQLLFYSVGIGQISSEVPQNLSASRPQDRQFILSSKKLLLSDSGFYLCAWSRTSGTGSTDTQYFGPGTRLTVL.